A single sample is the source of the 18 T cell receptor beta chains below, sequenced in a study of blood T cell repertoires in COVID-19. Sequencing used immunoSEQ multiplex PCR; TCRdb keeps in-frame clones, though not all of them. There are 150,000 to 200,000 clones in the sample; approximately 86% occur only once, and 2.5% to 3.5% lies in the top ten. The sample taken for sequencing was peripheral blood. The receptors stem from a man in his forties with active or convalescent COVID-19.

The V call is TRBV7-8, the J call TRBJ1-5; D gene unclear. V lost 4 bases and J lost 5, with 12 bases in between. The CDR3 contains 14 residues. Germline V gene sequence: CDR1 SGHVS, CDR2 FQNEAQ. DNA for the CDR3: TGTGCCAGCAGCTACCGGAGGAGCGATCAGCCCCAGCATTTT. Residues: CASSYRRSDQPQHF.

The table lists this clone with a count of one. This chain joins TRBV3-1 (or the pseudogene TRBV3-2) and TRBJ2-2; 13 nucleotides align to TRBD2. The length of the CDR3 is 15 residues. Unmatched junction bases numbered 0, after V lost 4 bases and J lost 4 bases. The germline CDR1 and CDR2 sequences are LGHDT and YNNKEL (reference sequence). CDR3 coding DNA: TGTGCCAGCAGCCGACTAGCGGGGGGCACCGGGGAGCTGTTTTTT. Its protein is CASSRLAGGTGELFF.

The V gene is TRBV19, the J gene TRBJ1-5; D unresolved. Trimming left V 6 bases short and J 0 bases short, with 9 bases between. CDR3 length: 14 amino acids. CDR1 and CDR2 from the germline V gene are LNHDA and SQIVND (reference sequence). This CDR3 is CASRIRYSNQPQHF. CDR3 nucleotides: TGTGCCAGTAGAATCAGGTATAGCAATCAGCCCCAGCATTTT. Combining the CDR3 with reference TRBV19 and TRBJ1-5 gives the whole variable domain DGGITQSPKYLFRKEGQNVTLSCEQNLNHDAMYWYRQDPGQGLRLIYYSQIVNDFQKGDIAEGYSVSREKKESFPLTVTSAQKNPTAFYLCASRIRYSNQPQHFGDGTRLSIL.

The chain combines TRBV3-1 (or the pseudogene TRBV3-2) with TRBJ2-2; D ambiguous. The CDR3 sequence is 16 residues long. In germline, CDR1 is LGHDT, CDR2 YNNKEL (reference sequence). Trimming stripped 1 base from V and 1 base from J, with 10 bases between. CDR3 sequence reads: CASSQAPVWNTGELFF. The CDR3 nucleotides are TGTGCCAGCAGCCAAGCTCCAGTCTGGAACACCGGGGAGCTGTTTTTT.

This clone occurred a few times. This chain links TRBV10-2 with TRBJ1-4, with 8 nucleotides matching TRBD1. CDR3 length: 14 residues. Germline CDR1 is WSHSY and CDR2 is SAAADI. J gave up 8 bases and V 5 bases, and 7 bases lay outside the gene matches. In DNA form, the CDR3 reads TGCGCCAGCAGTTTCCAGGGGGCGGGAGAAAAACTGTTTTTT. Its protein is CASSFQGAGEKLFF.

The rearrangement uses TRBV18 and TRBJ2-3, with D perhaps matching TRBD2 (6 bases). Per the germline V gene, CDR1 is KGHSH and CDR2 is LQKENI. This CDR3 is built from 15 residues. Trimming took 2 bases from V and 0 from J, leaving 9 bases between them. The CDR3 loop is CASSPAAGSTDTQYF. CDR3 DNA sequence: TGTGCCAGCTCACCAGCGGCGGGAAGCACAGATACGCAGTATTTT.

The chain carries TRBV5-1 and TRBJ2-5; 11 bases are shared with TRBD2. The CDR3 runs to 16 residues. V was clipped by 4 bases and J by 4 bases; unmatched bases: 9. Per germline, CDR1 SGHRS and CDR2 YFSETQ. This CDR3 reads CASSPQTSGGRETQYF. The CDR3 DNA is TGCGCCAGCAGCCCCCAAACTAGCGGGGGTAGAGAGACCCAGTACTTC.

The genes are TRBV5-1 and TRBJ1-2, with 8 bases that match TRBD1. The CDR3 sequence is 14 residues long. V lost 4 bases, J lost 3 bases, and 5 bases stayed unmatched. Per germline, CDR1 SGHRS and CDR2 YFSETQ. The CDR3 sequence: CASSAQGAHYGYTF. DNA of the CDR3: TGCGCCAGCAGCGCTCAGGGGGCTCACTATGGCTACACCTTC.

The chain recombines TRBV5-1 with TRBJ2-4; perhaps TRBD1 as D (5 bases). CDR3 length equals 14 residues. Per germline, CDR1 SGHRS and CDR2 YFSETQ. Trimming pared 4 bases from V and 1 base from J, leaving 9 bases between. Here the CDR3 DNA reads TGCGCCAGCAGCATTTCAGGGGCCAAAAACATTCAGTACTTC. This sequence encodes CASSISGAKNIQYF.

This clone was observed a few times. This chain links TRBV5-1 with TRBJ1-2; 7 positions agree with TRBD1. Germline CDR1 SGHRS, CDR2 YFSETQ. The CDR3 has 13 residues. V was pared by 0 bases and J by 7 bases, with 3 bases of the junction left unmatched. As DNA, the CDR3 is TGCGCCAGCAGCTTGGACGGACAGGTTGGCTACACCTTC. Amino acids: CASSLDGQVGYTF.

This sequence joins TRBV15 and TRBJ1-2, with a possible D match to TRBD1 (5 bases). Germline V gene data show CDR1 as LNHNV and CDR2 as YYDKDF (reference sequence). Between the trimmed V and J ends, which lost 6 bases and 0 bases, there was a span of 17 bases. This CDR3 is 16 amino acids long. CDR3 sequence (DNA): TGTGCCACCAGTGGGGGGATAGGCAAAACTAACTATGGCTACACCTTC. Encoded protein: CATSGGIGKTNYGYTF.

About this clone itself: Other DNA sequences from this sample encode an identical CDR3 as well. The chain has TRBV5-1 and TRBJ2-3, with a possible D match to TRBD1 (5 bases). The CDR3 length is 15 residues. V shed 5 bases and J shed 1 base, with 14 bases lying between them. The germline V gene has CDR1 SGHRS and CDR2 YFSETQ. The CDR3 DNA reads as TGCGCCAGCAGTTTGACAGCAACTCGCACAGATACGCAGTATTTT. This translates into CASSLTATRTDTQYF.

This chain joins TRBV6-6 and TRBJ1-4, with a possible D match to TRBD1 (5 bases). From germline, CDR1 is MNHNY and CDR2 SVGAGI (reference sequence). The V and J ends lost 2 bases and 7 bases respectively, with 11 bases between them. CDR3 size: 14 residues. The CDR3: CASSYGGAGEKLFF. The CDR3 DNA reads TGTGCCAGCAGTTACGGAGGGGCCGGTGAAAAACTGTTTTTT.

The rearrangement uses TRBV4-1 and TRBJ1-5; 7 nucleotides line up with TRBD1. The CDR3 is 16 amino acids. V trimming: 2 bases; J trimming: 3 bases; junction bases outside the gene matches: 7. Germline CDR1 reads MGHRA; CDR2 reads YSYEKL. Written as DNA, the CDR3 is TGCGCCAGCAGCCAATTCCGGGACAGCGACAATCAGCCCCAGCATTTT. It is translated as CASSQFRDSDNQPQHF.

With regard to this clone: The junction differs from germline at one of its ends, possibly a read error. The chain employs TRBV4-1 and TRBJ1-2; 7 bases match TRBD1. This CDR3 region has 20 residues. The germline CDR1 and CDR2 sequences are MGHRA and YSYEKL. The CDR3 loop is CATSPLYTGVEVRSNYGYTF. The DNA for the CDR3 is TGCGCCACCAGCCCACTCTACACAGGGGTTGAAGTGAGGTCTAACTATGGCTACACCTTC.

The gene calls are TRBV7-9 and TRBJ1-5; TRBD1 aligns across 7 bases. CDR1 is SEHNR and CDR2 is FQNEAQ in the germline V gene (reference sequence). The V and J ends lost 5 bases and 7 bases, in that order; junction bases with no gene match: 8. The CDR3 is made up of 14 amino acids. CDR3 DNA sequence: TGTGCCAGCAGCAGGCCAGGGGGTGACCAGCCCCAGCATTTT. Encoded protein: CASSRPGGDQPQHF. The whole variable domain, filled in from reference TRBV7-9 and TRBJ1-5, reads DTGVSQNPRHKITKRGQNVTFRCDPISEHNRLYWYRQTLGQGPEFLTYFQNEAQLEKSRLLSDRFSAERPKGSFSTLEIQRTEQGDSAMYLCASSRPGGDQPQHFGDGTRLSIL.

This chain uses TRBV12-3 or TRBV12-4 with TRBJ1-1; 8 nucleotides align to TRBD1. CDR3 length equals 13 residues. Losses at the gene ends were 10 bases for V and 7 bases for J; bases not matched to a gene: 11. The CDR3 loop reads CATTDRVYGEAFF. CDR3 sequence (DNA): TGTGCCACCACGGACAGGGTATATGGTGAAGCTTTCTTT.

V is TRBV6-1 and J is TRBJ1-5; 10 positions match TRBD1. Germline values: CDR1 MNHNS, CDR2 SASEGT. With 3 bases clipped from V and 9 bases from J, the junction kept 8 bases outside the gene matches. The CDR3 spans 15 residues. The CDR3 DNA reads TGTGCCAGCAGTGACCCGGGACAGGGGTTCAGGCCCCAGCATTTT. As protein: CASSDPGQGFRPQHF.